This is a list of T cell receptor beta chains from one sample in a study of T cells in Graves' hyperthyroidism and ophthalmopathy. TCRdb processed the multiplex PCR reads anew with MiXCR; each CDR3 protein has one entry. The sample has approximately 510,000 distinct CDR3 sequences, approximately 49% seen once. The specimen sequenced was peripheral blood or thyroid tissue (not recorded which). These receptors originate from an adult woman with Graves' disease, either hyperthyroidism or ophthalmopathy (not recorded which). The CDR3 runs from the conserved cysteine through the conserved F or W. The D gene is left open where the match is weak. Clone size is stated in some rows and not others, as once, few, many or a class when expanded.

size: -
length: 14
J: TRBJ2-7
V: TRBV11-2
D: -
CDR3: CASSWGTGTYEQYF
DNA: TGTGCCAGCAGCTGGGGAACAGGGACCTACGAGCAGTACTTC

size: -
length: 15
J: TRBJ1-1
V: TRBV15
D: TRBD1
CDR3: CATSKDRAGGTEAFF
DNA: TGTGCCACCAGCAAGGACAGGGCGGGGGGCACTGAAGCTTTCTTT

size: -
length: 14
J: TRBJ2-7
V: TRBV10-1
D: -
CDR3: CASSPPGRVYEQYF
DNA: TGCGCCAGCAGTCCCCCCGGCAGGGTTTACGAGCAGTACTTC

size: -
length: 13
J: TRBJ1-1
V: TRBV12-3/TRBV12-4
D: TRBD1
CDR3: CASRQGGAGEAFF
DNA: TGTGCCAGCAGGCAGGGGGGTGCAGGTGAAGCTTTCTTT

size: -
length: 15
J: TRBJ2-7
V: TRBV6-5
D: -
CDR3: CASSPGSLSSYEQYF
DNA: TGTGCCAGCAGCCCCGGGAGCCTAAGCTCCTACGAGCAGTACTTC

size: once
length: 14
J: TRBJ1-1
V: TRBV7-3
D: -
CDR3: CASSFGPGDTEAFF
DNA: TGTGCCAGCAGCTTTGGACCAGGGGACACTGAAGCTTTCTTT

size: few
length: 15
J: TRBJ1-2
V: TRBV25-1
D: -
CDR3: CASSESGPLNYGYTF
DNA: TGTGCCAGCAGTGAATCCGGACCCCTAAACTATGGCTACACCTTC

size: few
length: 14
J: TRBJ2-7
V: TRBV2
D: TRBD2
CDR3: CASSRAGGPLEQYF
DNA: TGTGCCAGCAGTCGGGCGGGAGGCCCGCTAGAGCAGTACTTC

size: -
length: 14
J: TRBJ2-7
V: TRBV13
D: -
CDR3: CASSSAGQSYEQYF
DNA: TGTGCCAGCAGCTCCGCGGGACAATCCTACGAGCAGTACTTC

size: few
length: 17
J: TRBJ1-5
V: TRBV15
D: TRBD1
CDR3: CATSRGGQGGYNQPQHF
DNA: TGTGCCACCAGCAGGGGAGGACAGGGGGGGTACAATCAGCCCCAGCATTTT

size: -
length: 14
J: TRBJ1-1
V: TRBV7-3
D: -
CDR3: CASSLTGESTEASF
DNA: TGTGCCAGCAGCTTAACCGGGGAGAGCACTGAAGCTTCCTTT

size: -
length: 12
J: TRBJ2-3
V: TRBV29-1
D: -
CDR3: CSVDLGTDTQYF
DNA: TGCAGCGTTGATCTAGGCACAGATACGCAGTATTTT

size: -
length: 11
J: TRBJ1-1
V: TRBV6-6
D: -
CDR3: CASSVKFEAFF
DNA: TGTGCCAGCAGTGTAAAGTTTGAAGCTTTCTTT

size: many
length: 14
J: TRBJ1-2
V: TRBV6-1
D: -
CDR3: CASSEQTLGYGYTF
DNA: TGTGCCAGCAGTGAACAGACTCTTGGCTATGGCTACACCTTC

size: many
length: 14
J: TRBJ1-1
V: TRBV9
D: TRBD1
CDR3: CASSAGGGKSEAFF
DNA: TGTGCCAGCAGCGCAGGGGGGGGGAAGTCTGAAGCTTTCTTT

size: few
length: 18
J: TRBJ2-2
V: TRBV5-1
D: -
CDR3: CASSLPGRGGKNTGELFF
DNA: TGCGCCAGCAGCTTGCCTGGGCGGGGCGGCAAGAACACCGGGGAGCTGTTTTTT

size: -
length: 14
J: TRBJ1-6
V: TRBV15
D: -
CDR3: CATRAGTYPSPLHF
DNA: TGTGCCACCAGGGCGGGCACCTATCCTTCACCCCTCCACTTT

size: -
length: 15
J: TRBJ1-6
V: TRBV24-1
D: TRBD1
CDR3: CATSSGQGDNSPLHF
DNA: TGTGCCACCAGTTCCGGACAGGGTGATAATTCACCCCTCCACTTT

size: -
length: 16
J: TRBJ2-2
V: TRBV2
D: -
CDR3: CAWSPLGEGRFGELFF
DNA: TGTGCCTGGAGTCCCTTGGGAGAGGGGAGATTCGGGGAGCTGTTTTTT

size: many
length: 13
J: TRBJ1-1
V: TRBV24-1
D: -
CDR3: CATSDWDNSEAFF
DNA: TGTGCCACCAGTGATTGGGACAACTCAGAAGCTTTCTTT

size: many
length: 16
J: TRBJ2-7
V: TRBV9
D: -
CDR3: CASSGGQGWSLNEQYF
DNA: TGTGCCAGCAGCGGAGGCCAAGGGTGGAGCCTCAACGAGCAGTACTTC

size: -
length: 14
J: TRBJ1-5
V: TRBV7-8
D: TRBD1
CDR3: CASSSGTASEPQHF
DNA: TGTGCCAGCAGCTCGGGGACAGCCTCGGAGCCCCAGCATTTT

size: -
length: 13
J: TRBJ1-2
V: TRBV19
D: -
CDR3: CASSGQNNYGYTF
DNA: TGTGCCAGTAGTGGACAGAACAACTATGGCTACACCTTC

size: -
length: 15
J: TRBJ1-4
V: TRBV15
D: -
CDR3: CATSRGSREDEKLFF
DNA: TGTGCCACCAGCAGAGGTAGTAGGGAGGATGAAAAACTGTTTTTT

size: -
length: 15
J: TRBJ2-3
V: TRBV20-1
D: -
CDR3: CSASESGVGTDTQYF
DNA: TGCAGTGCTAGTGAGTCGGGAGTAGGAACAGATACGCAGTATTTT

size: -
length: 12
J: TRBJ1-4
V: TRBV10-3
D: -
CDR3: CAISEPGAKLFF
DNA: TGTGCCATCAGTGAGCCGGGGGCAAAACTGTTTTTT

size: many
length: 13
J: TRBJ2-5
V: TRBV10-3
D: -
CDR3: CAIKGHTGETQYF
DNA: TGTGCCATCAAAGGACACACGGGGGAGACCCAGTACTTC

size: many
length: 16
J: TRBJ2-5
V: TRBV7-9
D: TRBD2
CDR3: CASSSRLAGFEETQYF
DNA: TGTGCCAGCAGCTCACGACTAGCGGGGTTTGAAGAGACCCAGTACTTC

size: many
length: 16
J: TRBJ1-3
V: TRBV9
D: TRBD1
CDR3: CASSPRPGTGGNTIYF
DNA: TGTGCCAGCAGCCCACGACCCGGGACAGGGGGAAACACCATATATTTT

size: many
length: 12
J: TRBJ2-7
V: TRBV29-1
D: TRBD1
CDR3: CSAGQTPYEQYF
DNA: TGCAGCGCGGGACAGACCCCCTACGAGCAGTACTTC

size: once
length: 12
J: TRBJ2-7
V: TRBV6-1
D: -
CDR3: CASTEIPYEQYF
DNA: TGTGCCAGCACCGAGATTCCCTACGAGCAGTACTTC

size: many
length: 15
J: TRBJ2-7
V: TRBV19
D: TRBD1
CDR3: CASSTSGQGRDEQYF
DNA: TGTGCCAGTAGTACCTCGGGACAGGGTCGGGACGAGCAGTACTTC

size: many
length: 14
J: TRBJ2-7
V: TRBV20-1
D: TRBD1
CDR3: CSAGRDRASYEQYF
DNA: TGCAGTGCCGGCCGGGACAGGGCTTCCTACGAGCAGTACTTC

size: -
length: 15
J: TRBJ2-7
V: TRBV7-9
D: TRBD1
CDR3: CASSEDRDRNYEQYF
DNA: TGTGCCAGCAGTGAAGATCGGGACAGGAACTACGAGCAGTACTTC

size: many
length: 17
J: TRBJ1-1
V: TRBV7-2
D: TRBD1
CDR3: CASSLTGQGDMNTEAFF
DNA: TGTGCCAGCAGCTTAACGGGACAGGGAGACATGAACACTGAAGCTTTCTTT

size: -
length: 12
J: TRBJ1-2
V: TRBV5-5
D: -
CDR3: CASSPRGMVYTF
DNA: TGTGCCAGCAGCCCCAGGGGTATGGTCTACACCTTC

size: many
length: 14
J: TRBJ2-2
V: TRBV9
D: -
CDR3: CASSVGQEARELFF
DNA: TGTGCCAGCAGCGTAGGACAGGAGGCCCGGGAGCTGTTTTTT

size: many
length: 12
J: TRBJ2-7
V: TRBV20-1
D: TRBD1
CDR3: CSAVGQAYEQYF
DNA: TGCAGTGCCGTGGGACAGGCTTACGAGCAGTACTTC

size: -
length: 16
J: TRBJ1-5
V: TRBV15
D: TRBD1
CDR3: CATSQGEGGGNQPQHF
DNA: TGTGCCACCAGCCAGGGGGAAGGCGGGGGCAATCAGCCCCAGCATTTT

size: many
length: 17
J: TRBJ1-2
V: TRBV6-5
D: TRBD1
CDR3: CASSYRRTGGMGYGYTF
DNA: TGTGCCAGCAGTTACCGTAGGACAGGGGGCATGGGCTATGGCTACACCTTC

size: many
length: 15
J: TRBJ1-2
V: TRBV20-1
D: TRBD1
CDR3: CSARTGKTSNYGYTF
DNA: TGCAGTGCTCGGACAGGGAAAACTTCAAACTATGGCTACACCTTC

size: many
length: 15
J: TRBJ1-5
V: TRBV19
D: -
CDR3: CASSLLGDSNQPQHF
DNA: TGTGCCAGTAGTCTTCTGGGGGATAGCAATCAGCCCCAGCATTTT

size: many
length: 13
J: TRBJ1-6
V: TRBV28
D: -
CDR3: CASRPTPGSPLHF
DNA: TGTGCCAGCAGGCCGACGCCGGGGTCACCCCTCCACTTT

size: many
length: 16
J: TRBJ2-7
V: TRBV7-2
D: TRBD1
CDR3: CASSLGGGQGAYEQYF
DNA: TGTGCCAGCAGCTTAGGGGGGGGACAGGGAGCCTACGAGCAGTACTTC

size: -
length: 14
J: TRBJ1-6
V: TRBV27
D: TRBD1
CDR3: CASKTGTVNSPLHF
DNA: TGTGCCAGTAAGACCGGGACAGTAAATTCACCCCTCCACTTT

size: few
length: 15
J: TRBJ1-5
V: TRBV19
D: -
CDR3: CASSIRPVGNQPQHF
DNA: TGTGCCAGTAGTATACGGCCGGTAGGCAATCAGCCCCAGCATTTT

size: -
length: 15
J: TRBJ2-7
V: TRBV20-1
D: -
CDR3: CSASSIGRSSYEQYF
DNA: TGCAGTGCCAGTAGTATAGGCAGGTCATCCTACGAGCAGTACTTC

size: few
length: 15
J: TRBJ1-4
V: TRBV4-3
D: -
CDR3: CASSQDPGYNEKLFF
DNA: TGCGCCAGCAGCCAAGATCCCGGATATAATGAAAAACTGTTTTTT

size: -
length: 15
J: TRBJ1-2
V: TRBV9
D: -
CDR3: CASSVGPTFNYGYTF
DNA: TGTGCCAGCAGCGTAGGCCCTACATTTAACTATGGCTACACCTTC

size: few
length: 13
J: TRBJ2-7
V: TRBV20-1
D: -
CDR3: CSASYPGVHEQYF
DNA: TGCAGTGCTTCCTATCCGGGGGTCCACGAGCAGTACTTC

size: many
length: 13
J: TRBJ2-1
V: TRBV6-1
D: TRBD1
CDR3: CASSGQGGNEQFF
DNA: TGTGCCAGCAGTGGACAGGGGGGCAATGAGCAGTTCTTC

size: -
length: 12
J: TRBJ1-1
V: TRBV20-1
D: TRBD1
CDR3: CSASRDSTEAFF
DNA: TGCAGTGCTAGCCGGGACAGTACTGAAGCTTTCTTT

size: -
length: 13
J: TRBJ1-5
V: TRBV2
D: TRBD1
CDR3: CAGQTGVSQPQHF
DNA: TGTGCCGGCCAGACAGGGGTTAGTCAGCCCCAGCATTTT

size: once
length: 13
J: TRBJ1-2
V: TRBV5-1
D: TRBD1
CDR3: CASSPGQGKGYTF
DNA: TGCGCCAGCAGCCCGGGACAGGGAAAAGGCTACACCTTC

size: -
length: 14
J: TRBJ1-2
V: TRBV7-9
D: -
CDR3: CASSSGPPGGGYTF
DNA: TGTGCCAGCAGCTCCGGTCCTCCCGGGGGTGGCTACACCTTC

size: many
length: 13
J: TRBJ1-1
V: TRBV29-1
D: -
CDR3: CSAGSPGNTEAFF
DNA: TGCAGCGCCGGATCCCCTGGTAACACTGAAGCTTTCTTT

size: -
length: 13
J: TRBJ1-2
V: TRBV19
D: -
CDR3: CASRGGTGGGYTF
DNA: TGTGCCAGTAGAGGCGGGACCGGAGGTGGCTACACCTTC

size: many
length: 14
J: TRBJ1-6
V: TRBV4-3
D: -
CDR3: CASSQDPGESPLHF
DNA: TGCGCCAGCAGCCAAGATCCGGGGGAATCACCCCTCCACTTT

size: few
length: 15
J: TRBJ1-1
V: TRBV7-8
D: -
CDR3: CASSPNRAHGTEAFF
DNA: TGTGCCAGCAGTCCAAACAGAGCGCACGGCACTGAAGCTTTCTTT